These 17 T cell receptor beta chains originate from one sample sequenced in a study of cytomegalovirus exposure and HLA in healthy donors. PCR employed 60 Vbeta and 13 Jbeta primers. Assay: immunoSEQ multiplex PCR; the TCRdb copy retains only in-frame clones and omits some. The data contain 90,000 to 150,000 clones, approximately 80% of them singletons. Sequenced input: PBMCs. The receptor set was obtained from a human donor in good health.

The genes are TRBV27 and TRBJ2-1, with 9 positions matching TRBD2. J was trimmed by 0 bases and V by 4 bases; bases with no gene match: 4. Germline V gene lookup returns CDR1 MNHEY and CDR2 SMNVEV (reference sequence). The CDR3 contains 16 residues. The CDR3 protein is CASSWTSVSSYNEQFF. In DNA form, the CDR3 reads TGTGCCAGCAGTTGGACTAGCGTAAGCTCCTACAATGAGCAGTTCTTC.

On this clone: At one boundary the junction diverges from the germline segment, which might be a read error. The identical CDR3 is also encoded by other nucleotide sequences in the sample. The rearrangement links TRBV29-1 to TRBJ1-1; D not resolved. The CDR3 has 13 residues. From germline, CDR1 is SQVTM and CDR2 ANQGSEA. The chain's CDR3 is CSVEGHLNTEAFF. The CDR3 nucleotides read TGCAGCGTTGAAGGACACTTGAACACTGAGGCTTTCTTT.

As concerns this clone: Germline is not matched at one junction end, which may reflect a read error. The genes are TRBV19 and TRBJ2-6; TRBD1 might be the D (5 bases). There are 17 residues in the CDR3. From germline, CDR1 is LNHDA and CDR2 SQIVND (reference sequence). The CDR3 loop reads CASSPRQGTPGANGLTF. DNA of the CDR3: TGTGCCAGTAGTCCGCGTCAGGGAACCCCTGGGGCCAACGGCCTGACTTTC.

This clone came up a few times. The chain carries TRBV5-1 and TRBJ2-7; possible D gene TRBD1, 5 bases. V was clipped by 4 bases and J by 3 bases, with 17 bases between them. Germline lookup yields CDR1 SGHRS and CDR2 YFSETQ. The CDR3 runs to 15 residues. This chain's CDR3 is CASSLQWGSDYEQYF. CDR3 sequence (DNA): TGCGCCAGCAGCCTTCAGTGGGGCTCAGACTACGAGCAGTACTTC.

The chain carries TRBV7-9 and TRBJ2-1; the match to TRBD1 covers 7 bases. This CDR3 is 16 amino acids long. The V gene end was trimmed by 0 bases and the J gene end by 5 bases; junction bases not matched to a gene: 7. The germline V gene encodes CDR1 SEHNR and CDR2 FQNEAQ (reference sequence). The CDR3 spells CASSLARTGLHNEQFF. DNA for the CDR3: TGTGCCAGCAGCTTAGCTAGGACAGGTTTACACAATGAGCAGTTCTTC.

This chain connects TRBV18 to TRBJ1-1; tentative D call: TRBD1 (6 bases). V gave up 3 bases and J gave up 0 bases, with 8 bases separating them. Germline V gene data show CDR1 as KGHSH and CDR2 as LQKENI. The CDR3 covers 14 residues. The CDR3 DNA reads TGTGCCAGCTCACCGCAGGGGATGAACACTGAAGCTTTCTTT. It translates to CASSPQGMNTEAFF.

The CDR3 DNA is TGTGCCAGCTCGCCCGGGACAGGGTTAATGGCAACTAATGAAAAACTGTTTTTT. It is translated as CASSPGTGLMATNEKLFF. The V and J genes are TRBV18 and TRBJ1-4; TRBD1 aligns across 9 bases. V shed 6 bases, J shed 0 bases, and the junction held 11 bases outside the gene matches. This CDR3 comprises 18 residues. Looked up from germline, CDR1 is KGHSH and CDR2 is LQKENI.

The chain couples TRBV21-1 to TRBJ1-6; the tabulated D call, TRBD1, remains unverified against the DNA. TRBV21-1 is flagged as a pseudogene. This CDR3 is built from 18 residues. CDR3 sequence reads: CASSTKGAGGSYNSPLHF. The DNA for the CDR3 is TGTGCCAGCAGCACGAAGGGGGCCGGTGGCTCCTATAATTCACCCCTCCACTTT.

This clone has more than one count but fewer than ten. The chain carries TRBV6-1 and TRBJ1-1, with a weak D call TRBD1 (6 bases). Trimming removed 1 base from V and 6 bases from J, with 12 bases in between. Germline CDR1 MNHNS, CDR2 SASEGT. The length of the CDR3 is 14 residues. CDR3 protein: CASSEVQGQPEAFF. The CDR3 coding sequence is TGTGCCAGCAGTGAAGTTCAGGGGCAACCTGAAGCTTTCTTT.

The CDR3 bases are TGCGCCAGCAGTATTCCCCTAGCGGGAGGCAATGAGCAGTTCTTC. Translated: CASSIPLAGGNEQFF. J is TRBJ2-1 and V is TRBV5-1; 11 nucleotides match TRBD2. Germline V gives CDR1 SGHRS, CDR2 YFSETQ. This CDR3 contains 15 residues. V dropped 5 bases and J dropped 6; count of bases not matched to a gene: 7.

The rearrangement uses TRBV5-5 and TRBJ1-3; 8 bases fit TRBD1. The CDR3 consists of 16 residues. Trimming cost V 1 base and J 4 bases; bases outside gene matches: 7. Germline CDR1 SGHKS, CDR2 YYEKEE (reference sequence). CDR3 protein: CASSLSAGGPGNTIYF. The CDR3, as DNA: TGTGCCAGCAGCTTGTCGGCAGGGGGCCCAGGAAACACCATATATTTT.

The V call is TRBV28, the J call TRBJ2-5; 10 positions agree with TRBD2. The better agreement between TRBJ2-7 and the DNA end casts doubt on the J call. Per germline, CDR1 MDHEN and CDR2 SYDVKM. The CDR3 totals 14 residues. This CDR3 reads CATETGTSDYEQYF. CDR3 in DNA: TGTGCCACAGAGACCGGGACTAGCGACTACGAGCAGTACTTC.

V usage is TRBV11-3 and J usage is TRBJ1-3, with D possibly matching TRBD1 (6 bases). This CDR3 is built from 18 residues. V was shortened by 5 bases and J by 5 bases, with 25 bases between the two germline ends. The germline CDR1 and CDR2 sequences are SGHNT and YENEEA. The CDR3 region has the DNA TGTGCCAGCAGCCAACTTACCCGACGGACAGTAGAGAGAAACACCATATATTTT. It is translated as CASSQLTRRTVERNTIYF.

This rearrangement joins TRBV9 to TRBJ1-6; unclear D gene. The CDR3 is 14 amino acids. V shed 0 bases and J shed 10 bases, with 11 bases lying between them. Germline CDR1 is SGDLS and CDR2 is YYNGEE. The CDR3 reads CASSVGNWESPLHF. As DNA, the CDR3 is TGTGCCAGCAGCGTAGGCAACTGGGAGTCACCCCTCCACTTT.

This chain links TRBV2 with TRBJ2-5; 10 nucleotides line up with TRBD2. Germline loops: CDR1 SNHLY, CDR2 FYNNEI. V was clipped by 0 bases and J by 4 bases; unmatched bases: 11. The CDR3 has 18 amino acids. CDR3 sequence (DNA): TGTGCCAGCAGTGAAGCACGGCTAGCGGGAGTCCATGGAGAGACCCAGTACTTC. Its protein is CASSEARLAGVHGETQYF.

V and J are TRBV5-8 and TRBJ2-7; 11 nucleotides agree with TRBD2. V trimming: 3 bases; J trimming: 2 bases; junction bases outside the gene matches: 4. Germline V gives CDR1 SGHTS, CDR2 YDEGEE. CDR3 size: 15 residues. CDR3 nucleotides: TGTGCCAGCAGCTGGGGACTAGCGGCAACCTACGAGCAGTACTTC. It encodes CASSWGLAATYEQYF.

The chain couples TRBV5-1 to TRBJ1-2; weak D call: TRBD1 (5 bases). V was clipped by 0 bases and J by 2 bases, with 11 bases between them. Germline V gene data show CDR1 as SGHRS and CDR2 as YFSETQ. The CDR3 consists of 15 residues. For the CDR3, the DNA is TGCGCCAGCAGCTTGGATCCCACAGGAAACTATGGCTACACCTTC. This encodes CASSLDPTGNYGYTF.